This entry is about one T cell receptor (beta chain). There are a few counts of this clone. Its antigen target is currently unknown. No per-base quality is available; no much larger clone lies one base away. The immunoSEQ Assay, a bias-controlled multiplex PCR, was used to amplify TCRbeta CDR3 regions from genomic DNA. The source study handled its data this way. Within the assay, amplification of reference gene primers was used to estimate how many nucleated cells each sample contained. To quantify the absolute abundance of each unique TCRbeta CDR3 rearrangement, sequence reads were collapsed and filtered. Productive Simpson clonality was computed per sample as the square root of Simpson's diversity index over productive rearrangements. The immuneACCESS repertoire file appears here via TCRdb, limited to in-frame rearrangements. These files lack a portion of the clones; in checked studies, under half of the deficit traces to unresolved V genes, and the cause of the others is not known. D and trimming come from the DNA, and the V and J calls and clone size come from that table. A total of 160,000 or so clones appear in this sample, around 84% of them only once. Less than 6.5% of the sample is taken by the ten largest.

V was cut back by 3 bases and J by 6 bases, leaving a gap of 15 bases between them. The CDR3, cysteine through phenylalanine, is 14 amino acids long. Of all the DNA, just the CDR3 is kept, 42 bases in frame from base 1. From the germline V gene, CDR1 is SGDLS and CDR2 is YYNGEE. The data were obtained in a study of blood T cell repertoires in COVID-19 (dated by TCRdb to 2020 to 2022). About the full investigation: Samples covering the acute and convalescent phases of COVID-19 were provided by collaborators in the United States, Italy and Spain. Where available, HLA class I and class II types were taken from metadata supplied by the sample provider and were not determined by assay-based typing. The dataset comprised deeply sampled blood TCRbeta repertoires from subjects exposed to, actively infected with, or recovered from COVID-19. Sample metadata almost always included a de-identified subject ID, COVID-19 status, age in years and sex. Samples were obtained from the ongoing ImmuneRACE study (first 160 participants) and from over a thousand subjects provided by 6 global collaborators. The material from the prospective study consisted of cDNA or gDNA derived from T cells, B-cell-depleted T cells, or PBMCs. The repertoires were released in a freely available public database meant as a resource for research on the immune response to SARS-CoV-2. Paper-wide results and their limitations: How much clinical and demographic metadata was included differed by source and by participant, and the metadata was provided uncurated.

One collaborating source in Seattle enrolled patients during active infection and followed them longitudinally through the course of disease. The collaborating institutions used their own protocols to collect whole blood in K2EDTA tubes. For TCRbeta analysis, collaborators shipped samples as frozen whole blood, isolated PBMCs, or DNA extracted from either of those sample types. The V and J segments used are TRBV9 and TRBJ1-1; the D gene cannot be named for sure. Sequenced sample: peripheral blood. The clonotype comes from a woman between 45 and 60 years old with COVID-19, enrolled during active disease. The CDR3 protein sequence reads: CASSAPAAGSEAFF. The sequence in DNA is TGTGCCAGCAGCGCCCCGGCGGCGGGCTCTGAAGCTTTCTTT. The full variable domain, with segments outside the CDR3 supplied by the reference TRBV9 and TRBJ1-1 proteins, appears as DSGVTQTPKHLITATGQRVTLRCSPRSGDLSVYWYQQSLDQGLQFLIQYYNGEERAKGNILERFSAQQFPDLHSELNLSSLELGDSALYFCASSAPAAGSEAFFGQGTRLTVV.